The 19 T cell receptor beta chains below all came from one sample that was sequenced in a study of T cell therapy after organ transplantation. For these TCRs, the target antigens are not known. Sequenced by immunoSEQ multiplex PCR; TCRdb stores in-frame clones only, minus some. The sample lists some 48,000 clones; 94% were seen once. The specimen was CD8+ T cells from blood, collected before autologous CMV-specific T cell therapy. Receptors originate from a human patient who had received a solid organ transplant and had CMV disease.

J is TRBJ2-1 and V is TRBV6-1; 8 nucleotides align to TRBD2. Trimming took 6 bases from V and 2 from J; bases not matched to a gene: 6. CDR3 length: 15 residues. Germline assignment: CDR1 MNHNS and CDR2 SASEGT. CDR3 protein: CASRETSATYNEQFF. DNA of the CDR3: TGTGCCAGCAGGGAGACTAGCGCCACCTACAATGAGCAGTTCTTC.

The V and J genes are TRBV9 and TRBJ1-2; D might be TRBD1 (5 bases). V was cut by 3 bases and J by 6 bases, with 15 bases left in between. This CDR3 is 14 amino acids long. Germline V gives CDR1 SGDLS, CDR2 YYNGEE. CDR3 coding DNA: TGTGCCAGCAGCGACGGGGGGTCTCGGGATGGCTACACCTTC. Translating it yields CASSDGGSRDGYTF.

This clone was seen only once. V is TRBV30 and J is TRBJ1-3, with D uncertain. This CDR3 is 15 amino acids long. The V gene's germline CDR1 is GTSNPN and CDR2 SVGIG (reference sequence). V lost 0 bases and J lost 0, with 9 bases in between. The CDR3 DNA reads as TGTGCCTGGAGTGTAGGGCGGCCCTCTGGAAACACCATATATTTT. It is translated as CAWSVGRPSGNTIYF.

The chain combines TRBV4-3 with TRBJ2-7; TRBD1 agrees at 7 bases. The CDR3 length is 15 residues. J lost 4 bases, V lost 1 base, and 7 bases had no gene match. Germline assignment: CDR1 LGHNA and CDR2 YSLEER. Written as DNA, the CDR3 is TGCGCCAGCAGCCAAGGACAGGGCCCAACTTACGAGCAGTACTTC. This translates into CASSQGQGPTYEQYF.

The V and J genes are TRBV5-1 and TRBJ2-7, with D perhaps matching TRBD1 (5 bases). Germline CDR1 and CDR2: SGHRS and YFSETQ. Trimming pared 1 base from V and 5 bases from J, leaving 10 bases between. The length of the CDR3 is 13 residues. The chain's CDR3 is CASSLWVGDEQYF. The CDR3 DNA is TGCGCCAGCAGCTTGTGGGTAGGGGACGAGCAGTACTTC.

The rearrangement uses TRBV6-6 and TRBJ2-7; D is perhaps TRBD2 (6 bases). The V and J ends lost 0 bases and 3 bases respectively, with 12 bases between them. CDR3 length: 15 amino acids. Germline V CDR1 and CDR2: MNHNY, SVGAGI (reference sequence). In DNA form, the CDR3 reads TGTGCCAGCAGTTACTCGTCGGGGGTCGACTACGAGCAGTACTTC. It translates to CASSYSSGVDYEQYF.

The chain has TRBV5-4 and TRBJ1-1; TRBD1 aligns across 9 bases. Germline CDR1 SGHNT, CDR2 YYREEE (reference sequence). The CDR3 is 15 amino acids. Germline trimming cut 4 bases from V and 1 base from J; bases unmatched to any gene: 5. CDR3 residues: CASSHGTGWNTEAFF. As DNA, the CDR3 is TGTGCCAGCAGCCACGGGACAGGGTGGAACACTGAAGCTTTCTTT. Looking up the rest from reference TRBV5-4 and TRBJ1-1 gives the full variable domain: ETGVTQSPTHLIKTRGQQVTLRCSSQSGHNTVSWYQQALGQGPQFIFQYYREEENGRGNFPPRFSGLQFPNYSSELNVNALELDDSALYLCASSHGTGWNTEAFFGQGTRLTVV.

As DNA, the CDR3 is TGTGCCAGCACCCATACTCCCGGAGGTAACTATGGCTACACCTTC. Its translation is CASTHTPGGNYGYTF. This chain links TRBV27 with TRBJ1-2; D call uncertain. The CDR3 totals 15 residues. Deletions cut 7 bases from V and 1 base from J, with 16 bases between. The germline CDR1 and CDR2 sequences are MNHEY and SMNVEV (reference sequence).

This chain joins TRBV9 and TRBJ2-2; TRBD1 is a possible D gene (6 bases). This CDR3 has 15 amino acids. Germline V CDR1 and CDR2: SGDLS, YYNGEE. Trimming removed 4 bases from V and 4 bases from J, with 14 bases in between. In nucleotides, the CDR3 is TGTGCCAGCAGCCCCCGGGCAGGGGCCACCGGGGAGCTGTTTTTT. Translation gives CASSPRAGATGELFF.

This CDR3 reads CASSIGQVFEAFF. Here the CDR3 DNA reads TGTGCCAGTAGTATCGGACAGGTTTTTGAAGCTTTCTTT. The chain is built from TRBV19 and TRBJ1-1; 7 nucleotides align to TRBD1. Germline CDR1 LNHDA, CDR2 SQIVND (reference sequence). Unmatched junction bases numbered 5, after V lost 3 bases and J lost 7 bases. This CDR3 has 13 residues.

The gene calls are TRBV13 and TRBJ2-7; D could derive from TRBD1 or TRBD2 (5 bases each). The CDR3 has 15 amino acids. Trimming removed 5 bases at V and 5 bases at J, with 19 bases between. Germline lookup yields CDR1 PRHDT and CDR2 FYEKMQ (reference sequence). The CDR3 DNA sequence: TGTGCCAGCAGCCCCCTATCGTCCGGGGCCCACGAGCAGTACTTC. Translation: CASSPLSSGAHEQYF.

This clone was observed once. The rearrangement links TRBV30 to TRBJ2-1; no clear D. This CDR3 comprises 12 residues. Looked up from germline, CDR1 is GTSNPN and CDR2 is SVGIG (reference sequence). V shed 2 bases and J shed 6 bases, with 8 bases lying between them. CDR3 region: CAWSLYLNEQFF. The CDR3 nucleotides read TGTGCCTGGAGTCTCTACCTCAATGAGCAGTTCTTC.

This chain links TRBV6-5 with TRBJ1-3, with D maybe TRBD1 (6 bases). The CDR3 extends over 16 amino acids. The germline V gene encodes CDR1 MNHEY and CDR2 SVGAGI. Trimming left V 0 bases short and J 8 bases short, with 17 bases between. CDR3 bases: TGTGCCAGCAGTTACTCCGGGGGGCTAAATGGTGACACCATATATTTT. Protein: CASSYSGGLNGDTIYF.

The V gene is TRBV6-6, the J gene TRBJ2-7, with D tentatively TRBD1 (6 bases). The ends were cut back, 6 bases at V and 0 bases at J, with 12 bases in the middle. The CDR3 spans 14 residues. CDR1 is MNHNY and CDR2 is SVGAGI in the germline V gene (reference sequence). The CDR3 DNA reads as TGTGCCAGCAGCCAAGGGGGTTCCTCCTACGAGCAGTACTTC. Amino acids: CASSQGGSSYEQYF.

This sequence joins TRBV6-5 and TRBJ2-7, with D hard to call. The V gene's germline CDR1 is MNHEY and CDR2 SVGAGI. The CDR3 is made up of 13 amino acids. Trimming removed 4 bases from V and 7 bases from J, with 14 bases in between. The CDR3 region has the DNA TGTGCCAGCAGTTTAGGCACGGTTAGTGAGCAGTACTTC. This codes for CASSLGTVSEQYF.

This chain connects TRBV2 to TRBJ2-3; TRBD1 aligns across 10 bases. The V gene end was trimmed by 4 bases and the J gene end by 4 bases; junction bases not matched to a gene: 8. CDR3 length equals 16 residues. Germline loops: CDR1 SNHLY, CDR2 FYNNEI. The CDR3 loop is CASSVLTTGGADTQYF. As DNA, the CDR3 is TGTGCCAGCAGTGTATTAACGACAGGGGGCGCAGATACGCAGTATTTT. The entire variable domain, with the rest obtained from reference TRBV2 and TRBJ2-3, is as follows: EPEVTQTPSHQVTQMGQEVILRCVPISNHLYFYWYRQILGQKVEFLVSFYNNEISEKSEIFDDQFSVERPDGSNFTLKIRSTKLEDSAMYFCASSVLTTGGADTQYFGPGTRLTVL.

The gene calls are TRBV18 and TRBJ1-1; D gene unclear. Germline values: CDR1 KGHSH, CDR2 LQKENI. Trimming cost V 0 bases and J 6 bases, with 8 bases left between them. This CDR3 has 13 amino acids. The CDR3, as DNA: TGTGCCAGCTCACCACCGAACGCTCCTGAAGCTTTCTTT. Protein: CASSPPNAPEAFF.

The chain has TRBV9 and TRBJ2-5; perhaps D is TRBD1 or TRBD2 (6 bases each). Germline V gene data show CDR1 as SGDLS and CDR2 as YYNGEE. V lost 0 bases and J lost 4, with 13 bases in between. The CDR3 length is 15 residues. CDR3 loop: CASSVVPGARETQYF. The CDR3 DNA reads TGTGCCAGCAGCGTAGTTCCGGGGGCGAGAGAGACCCAGTACTTC.

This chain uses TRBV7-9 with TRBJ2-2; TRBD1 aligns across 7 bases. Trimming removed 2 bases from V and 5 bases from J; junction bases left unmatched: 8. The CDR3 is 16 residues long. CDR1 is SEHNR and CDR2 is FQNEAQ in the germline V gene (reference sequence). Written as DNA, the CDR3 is TGTGCCAGCAGCTTAACAGGGGTAACGCGGACCGGGGAGCTGTTTTTT. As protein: CASSLTGVTRTGELFF.